This TCR beta chain is from a study of vaccination and CD4 T cells after COVID-19. Study information: Investigators stimulated cells with overlapping spike peptides drawn from SARS-CoV-2, HCoV-NL63, HCoV-OC43 and HCoV-229E.

Treatment here: approximately nine-day PBMC culture with coronavirus spike peptide pools or control peptides (ViraFEST assay). In the ViraFEST assay, peptide-pool expansion preceded TCR sequencing of expanded clonotypes. V gave up 8 bases and J gave up 6 bases, with 2 bases separating them. There are 9 residues in the CDR3. CDR1 MNHNS and CDR2 SASEGT come from the germline V gene. Study observations and caveats: Only relatively few convalescent patients were studied, and early post-infection timepoints were not analyzed. SARS-CoV-2-reactive clonotypes rose nonsignificantly, with the median going from about 20 to 38.

This clonotype was found a few times. The antigen is not known. Sequenced with the Oncomine TCR Beta short-read assay was DNA taken from cultured CD4+ T cells. TCRdb used MiXCR to reprocess the PCR reads, holding one entry per CDR3 protein. The sample shows about 25,000 distinct CDR3 sequences, 45% to 50% of them seen only once. The sample consisted of CD4+ T cells from blood, cultured in vitro. This receptor was obtained from a human donor who had recovered from COVID-19. The chain combines TRBV6-1 with TRBJ2-1; D unresolved. The CDR3 loop reads CASSNEQFF. The CDR3 DNA reads as TGTGCCAGCTCCAATGAGCAGTTCTTC.